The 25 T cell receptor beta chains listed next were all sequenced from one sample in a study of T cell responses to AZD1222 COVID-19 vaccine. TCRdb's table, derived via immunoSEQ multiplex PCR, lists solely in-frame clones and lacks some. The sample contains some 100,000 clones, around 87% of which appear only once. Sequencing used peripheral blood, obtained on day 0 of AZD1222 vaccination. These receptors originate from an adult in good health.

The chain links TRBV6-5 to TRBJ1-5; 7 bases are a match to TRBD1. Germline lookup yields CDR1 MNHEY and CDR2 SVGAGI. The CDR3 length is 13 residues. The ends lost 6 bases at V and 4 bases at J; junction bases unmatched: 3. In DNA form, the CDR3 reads TGTGCCAGCAGCAGGGACAGAAATCAGCCCCAGCATTTT. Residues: CASSRDRNQPQHF.

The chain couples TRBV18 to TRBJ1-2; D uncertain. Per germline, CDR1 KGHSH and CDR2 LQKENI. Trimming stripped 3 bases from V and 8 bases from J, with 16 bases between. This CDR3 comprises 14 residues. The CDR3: CASSPTTFKEGYTF. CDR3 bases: TGTGCCAGCTCACCGACGACATTTAAGGAAGGCTACACCTTC.

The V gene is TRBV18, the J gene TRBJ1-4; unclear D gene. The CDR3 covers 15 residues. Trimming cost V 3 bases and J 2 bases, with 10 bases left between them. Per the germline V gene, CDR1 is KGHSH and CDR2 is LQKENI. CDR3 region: CASSPRDGTNEKLFF. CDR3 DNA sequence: TGTGCCAGCTCACCGAGGGATGGGACTAATGAAAAACTGTTTTTT.

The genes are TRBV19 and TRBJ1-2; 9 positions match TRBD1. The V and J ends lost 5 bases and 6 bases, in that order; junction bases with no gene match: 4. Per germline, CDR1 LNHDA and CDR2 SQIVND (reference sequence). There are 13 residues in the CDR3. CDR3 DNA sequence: TGTGCCAGTAGTCGGGACAGGGAGGATGGCTACACCTTC. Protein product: CASSRDREDGYTF.

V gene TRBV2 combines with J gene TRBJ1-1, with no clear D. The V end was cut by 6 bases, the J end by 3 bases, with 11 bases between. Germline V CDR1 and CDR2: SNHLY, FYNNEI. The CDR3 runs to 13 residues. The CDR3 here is CASRESRYTEAFF. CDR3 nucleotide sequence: TGTGCCAGCAGGGAATCGAGGTACACTGAAGCTTTCTTT.

The DNA for the CDR3 is TGTGCCAGTAGTATGTGGCCGAACACTGAAGCTTTCTTT. As protein: CASSMWPNTEAFF. The rearrangement uses TRBV19 and TRBJ1-1, with unresolved D. The CDR3 covers 13 residues. V dropped 3 bases and J dropped 1 base, with 6 bases sitting between them. From germline, CDR1 is LNHDA and CDR2 SQIVND (reference sequence).

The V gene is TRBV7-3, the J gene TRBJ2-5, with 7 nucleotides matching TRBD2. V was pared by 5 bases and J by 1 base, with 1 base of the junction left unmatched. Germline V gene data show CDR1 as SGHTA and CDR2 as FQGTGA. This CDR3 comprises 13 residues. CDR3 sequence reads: CASSGTTQETQYF. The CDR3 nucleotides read TGTGCCAGCAGCGGGACTACCCAAGAGACCCAGTACTTC. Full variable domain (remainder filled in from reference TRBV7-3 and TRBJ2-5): GAGVSQTPSNKVTEKGKYVELRCDPISGHTALYWYRQSLGQGPEFLIYFQGTGAADDSGLPNDRFFAVRPEGSVSTLKIQRTERGDSAVYLCASSGTTQETQYFGPGTRLLVL.

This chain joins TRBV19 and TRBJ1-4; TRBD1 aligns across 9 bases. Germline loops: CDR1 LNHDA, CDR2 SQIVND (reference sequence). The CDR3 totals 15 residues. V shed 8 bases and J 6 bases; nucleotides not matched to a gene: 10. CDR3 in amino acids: CASLTLDRGYEKLFF. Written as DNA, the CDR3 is TGTGCCAGTCTTACTCTGGACAGGGGATATGAAAAACTGTTTTTT.

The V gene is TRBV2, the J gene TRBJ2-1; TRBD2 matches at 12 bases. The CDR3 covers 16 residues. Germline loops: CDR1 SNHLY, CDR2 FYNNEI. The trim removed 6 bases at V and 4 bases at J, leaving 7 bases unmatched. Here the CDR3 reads CASRSTSGGLYNEQFF. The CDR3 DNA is TGTGCCAGCAGGTCGACTAGCGGGGGCCTTTACAATGAGCAGTTCTTC.

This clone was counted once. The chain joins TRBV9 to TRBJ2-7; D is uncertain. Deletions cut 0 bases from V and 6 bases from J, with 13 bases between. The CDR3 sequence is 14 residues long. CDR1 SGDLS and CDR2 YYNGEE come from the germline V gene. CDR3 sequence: CASSVAPSKGEQYF. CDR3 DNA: TGTGCCAGCAGCGTAGCCCCCTCTAAGGGCGAGCAGTACTTC.

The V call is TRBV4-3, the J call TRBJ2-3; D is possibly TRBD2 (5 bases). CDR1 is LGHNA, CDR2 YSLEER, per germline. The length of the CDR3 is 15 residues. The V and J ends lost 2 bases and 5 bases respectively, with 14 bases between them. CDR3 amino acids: CASSQSMLAVDTQYF. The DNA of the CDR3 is TGCGCCAGCAGCCAATCTATGCTAGCTGTAGATACGCAGTATTTT.

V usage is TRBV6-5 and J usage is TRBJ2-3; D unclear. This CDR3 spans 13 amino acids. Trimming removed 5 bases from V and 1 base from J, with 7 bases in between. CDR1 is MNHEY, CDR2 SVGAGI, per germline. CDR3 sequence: CASSTPGTDTQYF. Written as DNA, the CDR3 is TGTGCCAGCAGTACCCCGGGCACAGATACGCAGTATTTT.

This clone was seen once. The CDR3 region has the DNA TGTGCCAGCAGCCAAGCGTCGTGGCCTGAAGCTTTCTTT. This translates into CASSQASWPEAFF. V usage is TRBV3-1 (or the pseudogene TRBV3-2) and J usage is TRBJ1-1; D remains unclear. The CDR3 contains 13 residues. Germline CDR1 and CDR2: LGHDT and YNNKEL (reference sequence). V was cut by 1 base and J by 6 bases, with 9 bases left in between.

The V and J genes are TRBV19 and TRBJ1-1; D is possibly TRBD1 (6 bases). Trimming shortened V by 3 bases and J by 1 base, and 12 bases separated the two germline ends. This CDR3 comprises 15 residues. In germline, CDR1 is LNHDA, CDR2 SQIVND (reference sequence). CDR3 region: CASSMLGRGNTEAFF. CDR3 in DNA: TGTGCCAGTAGTATGTTGGGCAGGGGGAACACTGAAGCTTTCTTT.

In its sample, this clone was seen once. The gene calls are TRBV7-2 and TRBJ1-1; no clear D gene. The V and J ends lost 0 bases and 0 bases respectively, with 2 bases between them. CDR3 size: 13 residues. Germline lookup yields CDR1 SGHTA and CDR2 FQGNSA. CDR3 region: CASSLALNTEAFF. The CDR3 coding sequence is TGTGCCAGCAGCTTAGCACTGAACACTGAAGCTTTCTTT.

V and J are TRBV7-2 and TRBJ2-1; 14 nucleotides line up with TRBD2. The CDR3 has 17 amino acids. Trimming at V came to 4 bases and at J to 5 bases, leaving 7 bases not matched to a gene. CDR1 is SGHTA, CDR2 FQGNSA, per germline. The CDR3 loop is CASSSRTSGGLNNEQFF. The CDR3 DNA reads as TGTGCCAGCAGCTCCCGGACTAGCGGGGGGTTGAACAATGAGCAGTTCTTC.

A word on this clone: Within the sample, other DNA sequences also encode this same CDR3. The CDR3 spells CASSQRQGAYNEQFF. DNA of the CDR3: TGCGCCAGCAGCCAGCGACAGGGGGCGTACAATGAGCAGTTCTTC. This chain uses TRBV4-3 with TRBJ2-1, with 10 positions matching TRBD1. The CDR3 consists of 15 residues. V lost 3 bases, J lost 4 bases, and 3 bases stayed unmatched. The germline gives CDR1 LGHNA, CDR2 YSLEER.

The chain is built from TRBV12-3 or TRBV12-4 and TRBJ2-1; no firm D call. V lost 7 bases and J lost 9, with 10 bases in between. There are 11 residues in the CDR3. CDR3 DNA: TGTGCCAGCACCCAAGGTGGTGAGCAGTTCTTC. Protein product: CASTQGGEQFF.

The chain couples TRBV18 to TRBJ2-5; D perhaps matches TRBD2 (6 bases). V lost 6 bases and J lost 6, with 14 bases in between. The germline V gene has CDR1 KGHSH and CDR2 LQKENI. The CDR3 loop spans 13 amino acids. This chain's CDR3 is CASSSGTGKTQYF. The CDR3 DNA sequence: TGTGCCAGCTCGTCGGGGACTGGGAAGACCCAGTACTTC. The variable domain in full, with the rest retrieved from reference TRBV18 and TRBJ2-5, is NAGVMQNPRHLVRRRGQEARLRCSPMKGHSHVYWYRQLPEEGLKFMVYLQKENIIDESGMPKERFSAEFPKEGPSILRIQQVVRGDSAAYFCASSSGTGKTQYFGPGTRLLVL.

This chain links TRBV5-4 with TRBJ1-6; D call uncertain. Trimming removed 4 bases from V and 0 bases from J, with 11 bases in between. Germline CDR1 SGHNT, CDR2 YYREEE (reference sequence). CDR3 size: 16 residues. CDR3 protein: CASSPGRSSYNSPLHF. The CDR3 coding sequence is TGTGCCAGCAGCCCCGGACGGAGCTCCTATAATTCACCCCTCCACTTT.

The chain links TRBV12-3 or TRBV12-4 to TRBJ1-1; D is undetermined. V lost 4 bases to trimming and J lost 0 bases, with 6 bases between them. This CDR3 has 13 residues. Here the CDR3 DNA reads TGTGCCAGCAGTTCTGGGGTGAACACTGAAGCTTTCTTT. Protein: CASSSGVNTEAFF.

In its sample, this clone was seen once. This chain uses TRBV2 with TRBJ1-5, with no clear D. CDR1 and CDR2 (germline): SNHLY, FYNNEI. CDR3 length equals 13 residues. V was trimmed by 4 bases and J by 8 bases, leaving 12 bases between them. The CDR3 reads CASSGNRVEPQHF. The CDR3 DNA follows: TGTGCCAGCAGTGGGAATAGGGTGGAGCCCCAGCATTTT.

CDR3 in DNA: TGTGCCAGCAGCTTAGCGGTCACAGGCACAGATACGCAGTATTTT. It specifies CASSLAVTGTDTQYF. The chain links TRBV7-7 to TRBJ2-3; D gene ambiguous. The length of the CDR3 is 15 residues. In germline, CDR1 is SSHAT, CDR2 FNYEAQ (reference sequence). V was pared by 0 bases and J by 1 base, with 8 bases between.

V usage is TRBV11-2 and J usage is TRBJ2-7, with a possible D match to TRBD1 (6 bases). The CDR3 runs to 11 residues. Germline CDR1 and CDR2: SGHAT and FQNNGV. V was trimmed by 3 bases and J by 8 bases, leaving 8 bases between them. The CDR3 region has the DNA TGTGCCAGCAGCTTCGGACAGAAGCAGTACTTC. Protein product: CASSFGQKQYF.

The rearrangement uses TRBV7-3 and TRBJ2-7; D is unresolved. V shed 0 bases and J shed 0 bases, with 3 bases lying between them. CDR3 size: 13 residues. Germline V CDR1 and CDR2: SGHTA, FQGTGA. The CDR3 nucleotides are TGTGCCAGCAGCTTAACTTCCTCCTACGAGCAGTACTTC. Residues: CASSLTSSYEQYF.